This TCR beta chain was retrieved from a study of blood T cell repertoires in COVID-19 (dated by TCRdb to about 2020). The study in broad terms: The collaborator samples originated in the United States, Italy and Spain and spanned the acute and convalescent phases of COVID-19. The material from the prospective study consisted of cDNA or gDNA derived from T cells, B-cell-depleted T cells, or PBMCs. Deeply sampled blood TCRbeta repertoires from subjects exposed to, actively infected with, or recovered from COVID-19 were included in the dataset. The repertoires were made available in a free public database intended to serve as a resource for research on the immune response to SARS-CoV-2. Samples were obtained from the ongoing ImmuneRACE study (first 160 participants) and from some 1,200 subjects provided by 6 global collaborators. The sample metadata nearly always contained a de-identified subject ID, COVID-19 status, age in years and sex. Where available, HLA class I and class II types were taken from metadata supplied by the sample provider and were not determined by assay-based typing.

TCRbeta CDR3 regions were amplified from genomic DNA by means of the immunoSEQ Assay, a bias-controlled multiplex PCR. Regarding the original processing steps: Nucleated cell counts per sample were estimated from amplification of reference gene primers within the assay. Sequence reads were collapsed and filtered to measure the absolute abundance of every unique TCRbeta CDR3 rearrangement. Productive Simpson clonality was computed per sample as the square root of Simpson's diversity index over productive rearrangements. TCRdb holds this immuneACCESS table with in-frame rearrangements only. Some clones are missing; in checked studies, unresolved V genes explain under half, and the rest has no known cause. The V and J calls and clone size were taken over from that table, and D and trimming were inferred from the DNA. Across this sample there are around 300,000 clones, with about 83% seen only once. The ten largest account for around 5.8% of the sample.

Per the germline V gene, SGHDN is the CDR1 and FVKESK is the CDR2. From its cysteine to its phenylalanine, the CDR3 spans 14 amino acids. Left in the record is the CDR3 DNA by itself, 42 bases read in frame from the first base. V and J lose 4 bases and 5 bases, and a span of 15 bases separates them. On the study overall, not on this receptor specifically: How much clinical and demographic metadata was included differed by source and by participant, and the metadata was provided uncurated.

A word on this clone: Its antigen is not yet known. Base qualities are not at hand, and no much larger clone is one base apart.

In the prospective study, participants were roughly 18 to 95 years old, resided in fewer than 25 geographic areas of the United States, and were enrolled through a virtual design. In the prospective study, participants were assigned to cohorts based on the clinical history participants reported in a screening survey and a study questionnaire. For ImmuneRACE Cohort 3, a participant was defined as recovered based on two consecutive negative NP/OP PCR tests, clearance by a healthcare professional, or resolution of symptoms. In the prospective study, mobile phlebotomists collected whole blood, serum and a nasopharyngeal or oropharyngeal swab from each participant. Additional blood draws and questionnaires over an approximately two-month period could optionally be provided by prospective study participants. Before DNA extraction, prospective study blood samples were shipped either frozen or at room temperature.

Sequencing used PBMCs or T cells enriched from blood (not recorded which). The sequence joins TRBV14 to TRBJ2-7, with TRBD1 tentatively as D gene (5 bases match). The TCR sequence derives from a woman aged 40 to 55 who had recovered from COVID-19. The base sequence is TGTGCCAGCAGCCGACAGTTGCGCCCACACGAGCAGTACTTC. Translated, this is CASSRQLRPHEQYF.